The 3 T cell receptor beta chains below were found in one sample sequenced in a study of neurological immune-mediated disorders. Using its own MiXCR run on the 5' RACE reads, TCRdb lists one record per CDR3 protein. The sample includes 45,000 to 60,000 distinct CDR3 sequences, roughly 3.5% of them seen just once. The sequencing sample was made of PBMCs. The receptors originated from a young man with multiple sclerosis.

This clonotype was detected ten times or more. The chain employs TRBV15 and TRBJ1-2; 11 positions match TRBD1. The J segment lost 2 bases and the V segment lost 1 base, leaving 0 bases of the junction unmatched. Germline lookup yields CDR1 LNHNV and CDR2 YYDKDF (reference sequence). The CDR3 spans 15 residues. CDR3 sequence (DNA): TGTGCCACCAGCAGAGGGACAGGGGGCAACTATGGCTACACCTTC. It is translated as CATSRGTGGNYGYTF.

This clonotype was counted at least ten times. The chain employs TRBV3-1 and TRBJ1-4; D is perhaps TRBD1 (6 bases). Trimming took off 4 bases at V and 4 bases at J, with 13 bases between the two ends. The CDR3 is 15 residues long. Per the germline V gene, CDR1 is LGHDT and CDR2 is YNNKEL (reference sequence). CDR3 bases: TGTGCCAGCAGCCGAATACAGGGACTTAATGAAAAACTGTTTTTT. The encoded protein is CASSRIQGLNEKLFF.

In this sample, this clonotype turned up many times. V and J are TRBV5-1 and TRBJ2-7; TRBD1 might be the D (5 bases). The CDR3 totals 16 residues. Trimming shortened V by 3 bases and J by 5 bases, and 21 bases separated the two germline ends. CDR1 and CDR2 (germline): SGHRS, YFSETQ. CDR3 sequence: CASSSVVGQGQNEQYF. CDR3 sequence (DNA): TGCGCCAGCAGCTCAGTGGTTGGGCAGGGCCAAAACGAGCAGTACTTC.